The 32 T cell receptor beta chains below were found in one sample sequenced in a study of CD8+CD57+ T cells in acquired aplastic anemia. CDR3 and TCR beta VDJ profiling relied on genomic DNA as the template. MiXCR, run by TCRdb on the reads, gives a single entry per CDR3 protein. The table has 180,000 or so distinct CDR3 sequences, just over 45% seen once. The sample comprised sorted CD4+, CD8+, or CD8+CD57+ T cells (not recorded which) from PBMCs. These receptors were obtained from a human donor in good health.

The gene calls are TRBV6-2 or TRBV6-3 and TRBJ2-5, with a tentative D call TRBD1 (6 bases). The CDR3 runs 15 residues. V gave up 5 bases and J gave up 5 bases, with 18 bases separating them. From germline, CDR1 is MNHEY and CDR2 SVGEGT. The CDR3 DNA is TGTGCCAGCAGTAACCCAGGCAGGGGTGGGGAGACCCAGTACTTC. Amino acids: CASSNPGRGGETQYF.

This clonotype occurred many times. The CDR3 reads CSARETGGGQPQHF. The CDR3 DNA reads TGCAGTGCTAGAGAGACAGGTGGCGGACAGCCCCAGCATTTT. The J gene is TRBJ1-5, the V gene TRBV20-1, with D perhaps matching TRBD1 (6 bases). Germline CDR1 DFQATT, CDR2 SNEGSKA (reference sequence). Trimming left V 0 bases short and J 7 bases short, with 13 bases between. This CDR3 contains 14 residues.

The chain combines TRBV28 with TRBJ2-7; D is perhaps TRBD2 (6 bases). CDR1 is MDHEN and CDR2 is SYDVKM in the germline V gene. V dropped 7 bases and J dropped 2 bases, with 12 bases sitting between them. CDR3 size: 13 residues. CDR3 sequence (DNA): TGTGCCAGCAACCAAGCGGGCCCCTACGAGCAGTACTTC. Translation gives CASNQAGPYEQYF.

A remark on this clonotype: A much larger clone is a single base away; this may be a read error. This chain connects TRBV11-2 to TRBJ2-7; D is possibly TRBD2 (5 bases). The CDR3 is 14 residues long. Germline V gives CDR1 SGHAT, CDR2 FQNNGV. V gave up 7 bases and J gave up 2 bases, with 15 bases separating them. CDR3 in amino acids: CASTPPGKPYEQYF. The CDR3 DNA is TGTGCCAGCACCCCCCCCGGGAAGCCCTACGAGCAGTACTTC.

Many counts were recorded for this clonotype. The rearrangement joins TRBV11-1 to TRBJ2-1; D is possibly TRBD2 (6 bases). The CDR3 is made up of 15 amino acids. CDR1 SGHAT and CDR2 FQDESV come from the germline V gene (reference sequence). Trimming stripped 0 bases from V and 1 base from J, with 7 bases between. The CDR3 nucleotides read TGTGCCAGCAGCTTAGCGGGAGGTTCCTACAATGAGCAGTTCTTC. Translation gives CASSLAGGSYNEQFF.

As for this clonotype: A much larger clone differs by one base, so this may be a read error. This chain uses TRBV7-2 with TRBJ1-2; 9 positions match TRBD1. The germline V gene encodes CDR1 SGHTA and CDR2 FQGNSA. The CDR3 sequence is 15 residues long. CDR3 in DNA: TGTGCCAGCAGTTATTCGACAGGGGGGATGGGAGGCTACGCCTTC. It yields the protein CASSYSTGGMGGYAF.

This chain connects TRBV20-1 to TRBJ2-1, with 11 bases identical to TRBD2. V was pared by 4 bases and J by 1 base, with 3 bases of the junction left unmatched. The CDR3 sequence is 15 residues long. Germline loops: CDR1 DFQATT, CDR2 SNEGSKA (reference sequence). CDR3: CSATGTSGSYNEQFF. CDR3 DNA sequence: TGCAGTGCTACCGGGACTAGCGGTTCCTACAATGAGCAGTTCTTC.

The table lists this clonotype with many counts. This chain uses TRBV2 with TRBJ2-2, with 8 bases identical to TRBD1. The germline V gene encodes CDR1 SNHLY and CDR2 FYNNEI. Trimming removed 6 bases from V and 7 bases from J; junction bases left unmatched: 1. The CDR3 has 12 residues. The CDR3 here is CASRQGVGELFF. The DNA for the CDR3 is TGTGCCAGCAGACAGGGGGTCGGGGAGCTGTTTTTT.

There are many counts of this clonotype. This chain joins TRBV7-2 and TRBJ1-4; the D is unclear. Trimming took 0 bases from V and 3 from J, leaving 5 bases between them. CDR3 length: 14 residues. Germline loops: CDR1 SGHTA, CDR2 FQGNSA. The CDR3 loop reads CASSLAGPNEKLFF. CDR3 sequence (DNA): TGTGCCAGCAGCTTAGCAGGGCCTAATGAAAAACTGTTTTTT. The variable domain in full, with the rest retrieved from reference TRBV7-2 and TRBJ1-4, is GAGVSQSPSNKVTEKGKDVELRCDPISGHTALYWYRQSLGQGLEFLIYFQGNSAPDKSGLPSDRFSAERTGGSVSTLTIQRTQQEDSAVYLCASSLAGPNEKLFFGSGTQLSVL.

The table lists this clonotype with a few counts. The chain employs TRBV18 and TRBJ1-3; 7 bases map to TRBD1. The CDR3 length is 14 residues. V dropped 4 bases and J dropped 9; count of bases not matched to a gene: 9. Per germline, CDR1 KGHSH and CDR2 LQKENI. This chain's CDR3 is CASSRDRVWSTIYF. The CDR3 coding sequence is TGTGCCAGCTCACGAGACAGGGTCTGGAGCACCATATATTTT. Looking up the rest from reference TRBV18 and TRBJ1-3 gives the full variable domain: NAGVMQNPRHLVRRRGQEARLRCSPMKGHSHVYWYRQLPEEGLKFMVYLQKENIIDESGMPKERFSAEFPKEGPSILRIQQVVRGDSAAYFCASSRDRVWSTIYFGEGSWLTVV.

As regards this clonotype: Mismatch with germline at one junction end may stem from a read error. The rearrangement links TRBV13 to TRBJ1-2; unclear D gene. This CDR3 is 12 amino acids long. The germline V gene encodes CDR1 PRHDT and CDR2 FYEKMQ (reference sequence). For the CDR3, the DNA is TGTGCCAGCAGCCTCTCATACTACGGCTACACCTTC. Its translation: CASSLSYYGYTF.

The chain couples TRBV19 to TRBJ2-7; D uncertain. Germline assignment: CDR1 LNHDA and CDR2 SQIVND (reference sequence). The V end lost 3 bases, the J end lost 1 base, and 7 bases lay between the germline ends. The CDR3 consists of 13 residues. The DNA for the CDR3 is TGTGCCAGTAGTATTGCGGATTCCTACGAGCAGTACTTC. Protein: CASSIADSYEQYF.

This clonotype was seen only once. Since a much larger clone is just one base distant, this may be a read error. The gene calls are TRBV5-1 and TRBJ2-5; D ambiguous. This CDR3 is built from 14 residues. CDR1 is SGHRS and CDR2 is YFSETQ in the germline V gene. Trimming pared 4 bases from V and 1 base from J, leaving 11 bases between. DNA of the CDR3: TGCGCCAGCAGCCACTGCAGTTTCCAAGAGACCCAGTACTTC. Its protein product is CASSHCSFQETQYF. Complete variable domain (other parts from reference TRBV5-1 and TRBJ2-5): KAGVTQTPRYLIKTRGQQVTLSCSPISGHRSVSWYQQTPGQGLQFLFEYFSETQRNKGNFPGRFSGRQFSNSRSEMNVSTLELGDSALYLCASSHCSFQETQYFGPGTRLLVL.

The chain employs TRBV7-2 and TRBJ1-6, with D possibly matching TRBD1 (5 bases). The CDR3 totals 14 residues. Trimming took off 5 bases at V and 9 bases at J, with 14 bases between the two ends. Looked up from germline, CDR1 is SGHTA and CDR2 is FQGNSA. CDR3: CASSRWRGTSPLHF. The CDR3 DNA follows: TGTGCCAGCAGCCGTTGGAGAGGGACTTCACCCCTCCACTTT. Complete variable domain (other parts from reference TRBV7-2 and TRBJ1-6): GAGVSQSPSNKVTEKGKDVELRCDPISGHTALYWYRQSLGQGLEFLIYFQGNSAPDKSGLPSDRFSAERTGGSVSTLTIQRTQQEDSAVYLCASSRWRGTSPLHFGNGTRLTVT.

This clonotype was counted at least ten times. CDR3 nucleotide sequence: TGTGCCAGCAGCTTGGCCGCGGGGGCTACTGGAAACACCATATATTTT. This sequence encodes CASSLAAGATGNTIYF. The genes are TRBV5-5 and TRBJ1-3; TRBD1 is a possible D gene (6 bases). Trimming removed 0 bases at V and 2 bases at J, with 12 bases between. Germline V gene sequence: CDR1 SGHKS, CDR2 YYEKEE (reference sequence). The CDR3 runs to 16 residues.

In its sample, this clonotype was seen once. CDR3 sequence (DNA): TGCAGCATCACAGGGGCCTATGGCTACACCTTC. Translation gives CSITGAYGYTF. The rearrangement uses TRBV29-1 and TRBJ1-2; 7 bases line up with TRBD1. The germline V gene has CDR1 SQVTM and CDR2 ANQGSEA. The CDR3 runs 11 residues. The ends lost 8 bases at V and 4 bases at J; junction bases unmatched: 4.

The V call is TRBV6-5, the J call TRBJ2-5; 7 bases line up with TRBD1. This CDR3 is built from 16 residues. Trimming took 2 bases from V and 5 from J; bases not matched to a gene: 11. Germline values: CDR1 MNHEY, CDR2 SVGAGI. In DNA form, the CDR3 reads TGTGCCAGCAGTTACCTTACGACAGGGAGTAGGGAGACCCAGTACTTC. Protein: CASSYLTTGSRETQYF.

This clonotype was seen many times. The chain couples TRBV5-1 to TRBJ2-7; TRBD1 agrees at 11 bases. The V and J ends lost 3 bases and 6 bases, in that order; junction bases with no gene match: 5. The CDR3 covers 14 residues. Germline lookup yields CDR1 SGHRS and CDR2 YFSETQ. The CDR3 spells CASSSGTGGSEQYF. The CDR3 DNA follows: TGCGCCAGCAGCTCCGGGACAGGGGGATCCGAGCAGTACTTC.

The chain links TRBV20-1 to TRBJ2-7; 9 bases agree with TRBD1. The CDR3 runs 13 residues. Per germline, CDR1 DFQATT and CDR2 SNEGSKA (reference sequence). The J segment lost 4 bases and the V segment lost 2 bases, leaving 3 bases of the junction unmatched. This CDR3 reads CSARPDRGYEQYF. In nucleotides, the CDR3 is TGCAGTGCTAGACCGGACAGGGGATACGAGCAGTACTTC.

This clonotype was seen at least ten times. The chain has TRBV9 and TRBJ2-2; D unresolved. Germline loops: CDR1 SGDLS, CDR2 YYNGEE. The V and J ends lost 4 bases and 2 bases respectively, with 9 bases between them. The CDR3 is made up of 14 amino acids. CDR3 in DNA: TGTGCCAGCAGCTTCCGACGAAACACCGGGGAGCTGTTTTTT. Translation gives CASSFRRNTGELFF.

The rearrangement joins TRBV24-1 to TRBJ2-1; no clear D gene. This CDR3 is 12 amino acids long. Germline V CDR1 and CDR2: KGHDR, SFDVKD. The V end was cut by 10 bases, the J end by 8 bases, with 14 bases between. The CDR3, as DNA: TGTGCCACGGGTACGGTAAGGGATGAGCAGTTCTTC. It yields the protein CATGTVRDEQFF.

This clonotype was seen ten or more times. This chain links TRBV20-1 with TRBJ2-1; 9 positions agree with TRBD2. The CDR3 loop spans 13 amino acids. Germline V gene data show CDR1 as DFQATT and CDR2 as SNEGSKA (reference sequence). Losses at the gene ends were 2 bases for V and 9 bases for J; bases not matched to a gene: 5. CDR3: CSARNSGSSEQFF. CDR3 coding DNA: TGCAGTGCTAGAAATAGCGGGAGCTCTGAGCAGTTCTTC.

V is TRBV19 and J is TRBJ1-2; a weak D match, TRBD1 (6 bases). The V gene's germline CDR1 is LNHDA and CDR2 SQIVND (reference sequence). Deletions cut 7 bases from V and 7 bases from J, with 13 bases between. The CDR3 contains 12 residues. CDR3 in amino acids: CASTRTEGGYTF. Here the CDR3 DNA reads TGTGCCAGTACGAGGACAGAGGGTGGCTACACCTTC.

In its sample, this clonotype was seen many times. DNA of the CDR3: TGTGCCAGCAGCCAAGATTTTCTAGCGGATACCTACGAGCAGTACTTC. Encoded protein: CASSQDFLADTYEQYF. This chain connects TRBV4-2 to TRBJ2-7; TRBD2 matches at 7 bases. Germline values: CDR1 LGHNA, CDR2 YNFKEQ. The ends lost 0 bases at V and 2 bases at J; junction bases unmatched: 7. The CDR3 is 16 residues long.

The table lists this clonotype with many counts. The chain carries TRBV20-1 and TRBJ1-1; no clear D gene. The CDR3 length is 13 residues. Germline CDR1 reads DFQATT; CDR2 reads SNEGSKA (reference sequence). V was trimmed by 0 bases and J by 11 bases, leaving 16 bases between them. The chain's CDR3 is CSARDRYFPGAFF. The CDR3 coding sequence is TGCAGTGCTAGAGACAGGTACTTCCCCGGGGCTTTCTTT.

This clonotype was observed once. This rearrangement joins TRBV20-1 to TRBJ1-1; no reliable D call. Germline CDR1 is DFQATT and CDR2 is SNEGSKA (reference sequence). The CDR3 runs to 10 residues. Deletions cut 2 bases from V and 7 bases from J, with 5 bases between. The chain's CDR3 is CSARSDEAFF. The CDR3 DNA reads TGCAGTGCTAGATCGGATGAAGCTTTCTTT.

This clonotype came up many times. This chain joins TRBV9 and TRBJ2-3; possible D gene TRBD2, 6 bases. The CDR3 loop spans 15 amino acids. Germline assignment: CDR1 SGDLS and CDR2 YYNGEE. Trimming pared 0 bases from V and 9 bases from J, leaving 17 bases between. DNA of the CDR3: TGTGCCAGCAGCGTAGGTTCGAGGGAGGTGGGGACGCAGTATTTT. Its translation is CASSVGSREVGTQYF.

This chain links TRBV7-3 with TRBJ1-2; tentative D call: TRBD1 (6 bases). Germline CDR1 SGHTA, CDR2 FQGTGA. CDR3 length: 13 residues. V was trimmed by 2 bases and J by 4 bases, leaving 8 bases between them. In DNA form, the CDR3 reads TGTGCCAGCAGCTTAGTACAGGGCTATGGCTACACCTTC. Residues: CASSLVQGYGYTF.

The chain combines TRBV7-9 with TRBJ1-2; a weak D match, TRBD1 (5 bases). The CDR3 runs to 13 residues. From germline, CDR1 is SEHNR and CDR2 FQNEAQ (reference sequence). Trimming left V 5 bases short and J 4 bases short, with 11 bases between. In nucleotides, the CDR3 is TGTGCCAGCAGCCCAGGGTCTGTCTATGGCTACACCTTC. Protein: CASSPGSVYGYTF.

This clonotype was seen at least ten times. V usage is TRBV28 and J usage is TRBJ2-5; 14 bases fit TRBD2. J lost 7 bases, V lost 2 bases, and 6 bases had no gene match. Germline CDR1 MDHEN, CDR2 SYDVKM. There are 16 residues in the CDR3. CDR3: CASSLGTSGSLVTQYF. CDR3 DNA: TGTGCCAGCAGTTTAGGGACTAGCGGGAGCTTGGTGACCCAGTACTTC.

As for this clonotype: Being one base from a much bigger clone, this may be a read error. This chain joins TRBV12-3 or TRBV12-4 and TRBJ2-5, with 14 bases that match TRBD2. There are 14 residues in the CDR3. The CDR3 here is CASSLAGTSGSQCF. CDR3 sequence (DNA): TGTGCCAGCAGTTTGGCCGGGACTAGCGGGAGTCAGTGCTTC.

This clonotype was counted ten times or more. This chain connects TRBV6-4 to TRBJ1-5; D gene uncertain. This CDR3 is built from 14 residues. Trimming shortened V by 4 bases and J by 5 bases, and 12 bases separated the two germline ends. Looked up from germline, CDR1 is MRHNA and CDR2 is SNTAGT. For the CDR3, the DNA is TGTGCCAGCAGTGGGGGTCAGGTGGATCAGCCCCAGCATTTT. This encodes CASSGGQVDQPQHF.